Listed below are T cell receptor beta chains from one sample, sequenced in a study of OX40 agonist ivuxolimab in advanced cancers. Only in-frame clones appear in the TCRdb table, and some are missing; sequencing was by immunoSEQ multiplex PCR. This sample has 55,000 to 75,000 clones, with 81% found just once. This specimen consisted of CD4+ or CD8+ T cells sorted from blood, obtained in a trial of the OX40 agonist ivuxolimab. These receptors all stem from an adult with an advanced solid tumor such as melanoma, head and neck, liver or kidney cancer. The CDR3 runs from the conserved cysteine through the conserved F or W. The D gene is left open where the match is weak. Size is stated for part of the rows, as once, few or many counts, or as a class when the clone is expanded.

TRBV7-2	-	TRBJ1-3	few	CASSWGGDLRDTIYF	TGTGCCAGCAGCTGGGGCGGGGATCTTAGGGACACCATATATTTT
TRBV4-1	-	TRBJ2-4	-	CASSPFRDLSSNIQYF	TGCGCCAGCAGCCCGTTTCGGGACCTATCTTCAAACATTCAGTACTTC
TRBV18	-	TRBJ2-6	-	CASSPDWGANVLTF	TGTGCCAGCTCCCCTGATTGGGGGGCCAACGTCCTGACTTTC
TRBV4-3	-	TRBJ1-2	-	CASSQDYGYTF	TGCGCCAGCAGCCAAGACTATGGCTACACCTTC
TRBV7-1	-	TRBJ1-5	-	CASSLRKGDQPQHF	TGTGCCAGCAGCTTACGGAAGGGCGATCAGCCCCAGCATTTT
TRBV6-1	-	TRBJ1-4	-	CASTPVPWGEKLFF	TGTGCCAGCACTCCCGTGCCGTGGGGGGAAAAACTGTTTTTT
TRBV7-9	-	TRBJ2-5	-	CASSLAGYQETQYF	TGTGCCAGCAGCTTAGCGGGGTACCAAGAGACCCAGTACTTC
TRBV25-1	-	TRBJ1-1	-	CASSRSWGTEAFF	TGTGCCAGCAGTCGAAGTTGGGGCACTGAAGCTTTCTTT
TRBV7-9	-	TRBJ1-1	-	CASSLGQANTEAFF	TGTGCCAGCAGCTTAGGCCAGGCGAACACTGAAGCTTTCTTT
TRBV5-4	TRBD1	TRBJ2-3	-	CASSSGQQAAGTDTQYF	TGTGCCAGCAGCTCGGGACAGCAAGCCGCCGGCACAGATACGCAGTATTTT
TRBV14	-	TRBJ1-1	-	CASSRELGIHTEAFF	TGTGCCAGCAGCCGAGAGTTGGGGATCCACACTGAAGCTTTCTTT
TRBV18	-	TRBJ1-4	-	CASSPGSSEKLFF	TGTGCCAGCTCCCCTGGATCTTCTGAAAAACTGTTTTTT
TRBV5-1	TRBD1	TRBJ1-2	-	CASSPQGQGASGYTF	TGCGCCAGCAGCCCGCAGGGACAGGGGGCGTCTGGCTACACCTTC
TRBV5-5	TRBD1	TRBJ2-5	few	CASSPTSDRVGETQYF	TGTGCCAGCAGCCCTACTTCAGACAGGGTGGGAGAGACCCAGTACTTC
TRBV19	-	TRBJ2-1	-	CASKGTLSYNEQFF	TGTGCCAGTAAGGGCACCCTCTCCTACAATGAGCAGTTCTTC
TRBV29-1	-	TRBJ2-1	-	CSGGYAGASNEQFF	TGCAGCGGAGGGTACGCGGGGGCTAGCAATGAGCAGTTCTTC
TRBV14	-	TRBJ1-1	-	CASSPRDKMGTEAFF	TGTGCCAGCAGCCCCCGGGACAAGATGGGCACTGAAGCTTTCTTT
TRBV6-5	-	TRBJ1-3	-	CASSSPTGFSGNTIYF	TGTGCCAGCAGTTCCCCCACGGGGTTCTCTGGAAACACCATATATTTT
TRBV14	-	TRBJ2-3	-	CASTRLGSDTQYF	TGTGCCAGCACCCGACTAGGGTCAGATACGCAGTATTTT
TRBV6-6	-	TRBJ2-1	-	CASRRAGARYNEQFF	TGTGCCAGCAGGCGCGCGGGGGCAAGATACAATGAGCAGTTCTTC
TRBV5-1	TRBD1	TRBJ2-1	-	CASSLNQGANEQFF	TGCGCCAGCAGCTTGAATCAGGGGGCGAATGAGCAGTTCTTC
TRBV7-8	-	TRBJ2-5	-	CASSPRPSMGETQYF	TGTGCCAGCAGCCCCAGACCCTCTATGGGAGAGACCCAGTACTTC
TRBV6-1	-	TRBJ2-7	-	CASSEASGLRVFEQYF	TGTGCCAGCAGTGAAGCTTCAGGGCTTAGAGTTTTCGAGCAGTACTTC
TRBV30	-	TRBJ1-1	once	CAWSGLMNTEAFF	TGTGCCTGGAGTGGGCTAATGAACACTGAAGCTTTCTTT
TRBV7-2	-	TRBJ2-4	-	CASSSRRVWAYF	TGTGCCAGCAGCTCCAGACGGGTCTGGGCGTACTTC
TRBV5-1	-	TRBJ1-1	-	CASSKWDILNTEAFF	TGCGCCAGCAGCAAATGGGACATCTTGAACACTGAAGCTTTCTTT
TRBV13	TRBD2	TRBJ2-3	-	CASSRLATDTQYF	TGTGCCAGCAGCCGACTAGCAACAGATACGCAGTATTTT
TRBV25-1	-	TRBJ1-6	-	CASSESRWNNSPLHF	TGTGCCAGCAGTGAATCCCGGTGGAACAATTCACCCCTCCACTTT
TRBV20-1	-	TRBJ2-2	-	CSARKDRELFF	TGCAGTGCTAGGAAGGACCGGGAGCTGTTTTTT
TRBV15	-	TRBJ1-2	-	CATSREGRGRRYGYTF	TGTGCCACCAGCAGAGAGGGTCGAGGCCGCCGCTATGGCTACACCTTC
TRBV11-2	-	TRBJ2-1	-	CASSLRGLTSYNEQFF	TGTGCCAGCAGCTTAAGGGGCCTCACATCCTACAATGAGCAGTTCTTC
TRBV9	-	TRBJ1-4	-	CASSVGGRRANEKLFF	TGTGCCAGCAGCGTAGGAGGCCGGCGAGCTAATGAAAAACTGTTTTTT
TRBV11-2	TRBD1	TRBJ2-7	-	CASSPGQGISYEQYF	TGTGCCAGCAGCCCCGGACAGGGCATCTCCTACGAGCAGTACTTC
TRBV15	-	TRBJ2-5	-	CATSRRASGTQYF	TGTGCCACCAGCAGACGGGCCTCCGGGACCCAGTACTTC
TRBV5-4	TRBD2	TRBJ2-5	few	CASSSQRGGPETQYF	TGTGCCAGCAGTTCTCAGCGGGGGGGCCCGGAGACCCAGTACTTC
TRBV5-6	TRBD2	TRBJ2-3	medium-sized	CASSLTSGGPDTQYF	TGTGCCAGCAGCTTGACTAGCGGGGGGCCAGATACGCAGTATTTT
TRBV5-4	TRBD1	TRBJ2-3	few	CASSWGTGSTDTQYF	TGTGCCAGCAGCTGGGGGACAGGGAGCACAGATACGCAGTATTTT
TRBV12-5	TRBD1	TRBJ1-3	-	CASGLVRRDRKNTGNTIYF	TGTGCTAGTGGTTTGGTCCGGAGGGACAGGAAGAATACTGGAAACACCATATATTTT
TRBV5-8	-	TRBJ1-5	-	CASSLEVGASNQPQHF	TGTGCCAGCAGCTTGGAGGTCGGGGCATCCAATCAGCCCCAGCATTTT
TRBV29-1	TRBD1	TRBJ2-5	few	CSVEGLAGGRETQYF	TGCAGCGTTGAAGGTCTGGCAGGGGGCAGGGAGACCCAGTACTTC
TRBV5-1	TRBD1	TRBJ1-1	-	CASSSHVGTGTTRTEAFF	TGCGCCAGCAGCTCCCACGTCGGGACAGGGACCACTCGGACTGAAGCTTTCTTT
TRBV29-1	-	TRBJ2-2	-	CSVADGGAGELFF	TGCAGCGTGGCCGACGGGGGCGCCGGGGAGCTGTTTTTT
TRBV7-2	TRBD1	TRBJ1-5	-	CASSPGDRGKHQPQHF	TGTGCCAGCAGCCCGGGGGACAGGGGAAAGCATCAGCCCCAGCATTTT
TRBV9	TRBD2	TRBJ2-7	few	CASSIREGTYEQYF	TGTGCCAGCAGCATCAGGGAGGGGACCTACGAGCAGTACTTC
TRBV13	-	TRBJ2-5	-	CASSIQETQYF	TGTGCCAGCAGCATCCAAGAGACCCAGTACTTC
TRBV11-2	-	TRBJ2-7	-	CASSFAGWGYEQYF	TGTGCCAGCAGCTTCGCGGGCTGGGGCTACGAGCAGTACTTC
TRBV5-6	-	TRBJ2-5	-	CASSLAKETQYF	TGTGCCAGCAGCTTGGCAAAAGAGACCCAGTACTTC
TRBV27	-	TRBJ1-2	-	CASSPFRDTLNYGYTF	TGTGCCAGCAGTCCGTTCCGGGACACCCTCAACTATGGCTACACCTTC
TRBV6-5	-	TRBJ2-7	-	CASSQSLTRGEQYF	TGTGCCAGCAGTCAATCCCTGACGAGAGGCGAGCAGTACTTC
TRBV20-1	-	TRBJ2-1	-	CSARAGHEQFF	TGCAGTGCTAGAGCGGGGCATGAGCAGTTCTTC
TRBV7-2	-	TRBJ1-3	-	CASNKAGLYSGNTIYF	TGTGCCAGCAACAAGGCAGGGCTTTACTCTGGAAACACCATATATTTT